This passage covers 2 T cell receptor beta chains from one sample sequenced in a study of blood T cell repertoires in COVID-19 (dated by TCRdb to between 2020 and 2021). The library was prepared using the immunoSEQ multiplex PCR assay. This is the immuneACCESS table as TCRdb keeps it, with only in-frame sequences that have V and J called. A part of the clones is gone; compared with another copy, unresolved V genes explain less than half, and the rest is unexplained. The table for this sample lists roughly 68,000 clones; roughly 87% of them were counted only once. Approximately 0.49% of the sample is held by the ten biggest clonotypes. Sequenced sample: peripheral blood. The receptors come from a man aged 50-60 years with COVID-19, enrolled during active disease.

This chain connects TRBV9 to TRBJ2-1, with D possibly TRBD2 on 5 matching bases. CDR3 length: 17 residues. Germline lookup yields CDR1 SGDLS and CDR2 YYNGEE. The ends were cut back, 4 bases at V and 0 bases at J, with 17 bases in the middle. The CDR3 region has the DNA TGTGCCAGCAGCTCGACCGGGGTGCAAGGCTCCTACAATGAGCAGTTCTTC. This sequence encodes CASSSTGVQGSYNEQFF.

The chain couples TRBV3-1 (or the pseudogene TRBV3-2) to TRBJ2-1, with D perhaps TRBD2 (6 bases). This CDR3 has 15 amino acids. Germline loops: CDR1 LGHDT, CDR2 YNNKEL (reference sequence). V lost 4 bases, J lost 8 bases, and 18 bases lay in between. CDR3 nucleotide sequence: TGTGCCAGCAGCCTGACTAGTACAGCGTGGCATGAGCAGTTCTTC. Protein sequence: CASSLTSTAWHEQFF.